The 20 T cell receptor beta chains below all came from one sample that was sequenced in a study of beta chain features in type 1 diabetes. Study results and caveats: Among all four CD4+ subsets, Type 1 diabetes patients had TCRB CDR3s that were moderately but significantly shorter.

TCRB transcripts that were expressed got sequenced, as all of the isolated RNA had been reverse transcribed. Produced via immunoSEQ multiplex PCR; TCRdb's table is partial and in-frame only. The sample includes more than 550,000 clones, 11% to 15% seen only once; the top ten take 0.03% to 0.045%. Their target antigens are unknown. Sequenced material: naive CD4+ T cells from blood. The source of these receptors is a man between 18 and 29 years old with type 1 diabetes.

The CDR3 is CASSLVGGPGGNEQFF. The DNA for the CDR3 is TGTGCCAGCAGCTTAGTTGGGGGCCCGGGCGGCAATGAGCAGTTCTTC. The chain links TRBV7-2 to TRBJ2-1; D possibly corresponds to TRBD1 (6 bases). Looked up from germline, CDR1 is SGHTA and CDR2 is FQGNSA. This CDR3 has 16 residues. V was cut by 1 base and J by 6 bases, with 16 bases left in between.

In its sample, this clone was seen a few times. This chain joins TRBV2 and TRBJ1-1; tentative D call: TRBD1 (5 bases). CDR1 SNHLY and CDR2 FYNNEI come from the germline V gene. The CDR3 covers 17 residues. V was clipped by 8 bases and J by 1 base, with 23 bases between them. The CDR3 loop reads CASGGMHRLYENTEAFF. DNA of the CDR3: TGTGCCAGCGGGGGAATGCATCGGCTCTACGAGAACACTGAAGCTTTCTTT.

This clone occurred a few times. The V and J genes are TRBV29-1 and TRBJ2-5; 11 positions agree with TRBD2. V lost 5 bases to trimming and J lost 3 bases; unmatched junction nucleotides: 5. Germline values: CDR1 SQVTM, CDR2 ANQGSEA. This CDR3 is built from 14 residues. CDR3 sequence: CSVPGLAGEETQYF. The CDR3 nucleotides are TGCAGCGTTCCTGGACTAGCGGGTGAAGAGACCCAGTACTTC.

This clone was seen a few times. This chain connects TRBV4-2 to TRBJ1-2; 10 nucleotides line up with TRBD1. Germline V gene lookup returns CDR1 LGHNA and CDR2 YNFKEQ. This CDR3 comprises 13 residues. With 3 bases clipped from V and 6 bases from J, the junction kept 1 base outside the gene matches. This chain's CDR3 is CASSQGTGDGYTF. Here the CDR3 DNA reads TGTGCCAGCAGCCAGGGGACAGGGGATGGCTACACCTTC.

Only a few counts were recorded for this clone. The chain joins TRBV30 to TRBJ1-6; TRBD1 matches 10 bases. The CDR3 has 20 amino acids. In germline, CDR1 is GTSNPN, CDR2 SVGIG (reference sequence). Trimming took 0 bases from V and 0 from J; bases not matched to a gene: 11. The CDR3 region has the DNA TGTGCCTGGAGTGTCCCACCCGGGACAGGGGAAAGCTCCTATAATTCACCCCTCCACTTT. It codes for CAWSVPPGTGESSYNSPLHF.

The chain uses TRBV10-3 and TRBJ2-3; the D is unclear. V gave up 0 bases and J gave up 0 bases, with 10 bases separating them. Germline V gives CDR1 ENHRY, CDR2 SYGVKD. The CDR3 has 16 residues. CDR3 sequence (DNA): TGTGCCATCAGTGAGTCGAAGGGCCCAAGCACAGATACGCAGTATTTT. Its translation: CAISESKGPSTDTQYF.

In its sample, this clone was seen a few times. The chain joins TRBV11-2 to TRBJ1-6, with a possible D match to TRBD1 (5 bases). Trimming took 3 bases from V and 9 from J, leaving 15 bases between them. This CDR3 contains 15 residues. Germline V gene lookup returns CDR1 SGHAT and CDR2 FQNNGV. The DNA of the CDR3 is TGTGCCAGCAGCTTTCGGTTTTCCGGGGGTTCACCCCTCCACTTT. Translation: CASSFRFSGGSPLHF.

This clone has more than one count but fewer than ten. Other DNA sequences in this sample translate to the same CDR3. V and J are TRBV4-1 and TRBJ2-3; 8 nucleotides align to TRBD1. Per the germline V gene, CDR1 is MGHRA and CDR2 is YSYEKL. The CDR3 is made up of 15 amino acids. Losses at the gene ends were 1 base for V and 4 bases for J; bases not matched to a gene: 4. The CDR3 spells CASSQGSGGADTQYF. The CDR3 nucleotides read TGCGCCAGCAGCCAAGGATCAGGGGGCGCAGATACGCAGTATTTT.

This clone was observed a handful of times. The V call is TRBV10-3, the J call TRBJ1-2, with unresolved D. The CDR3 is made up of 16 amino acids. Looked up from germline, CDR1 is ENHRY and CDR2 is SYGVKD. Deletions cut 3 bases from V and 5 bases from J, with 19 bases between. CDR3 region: CAISEPNRQIGYGYTF. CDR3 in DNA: TGTGCCATCAGTGAACCGAATCGGCAGATAGGATATGGCTACACCTTC.

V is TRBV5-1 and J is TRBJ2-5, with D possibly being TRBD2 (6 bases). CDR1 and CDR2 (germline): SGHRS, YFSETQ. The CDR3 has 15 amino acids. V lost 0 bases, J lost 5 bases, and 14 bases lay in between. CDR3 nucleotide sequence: TGCGCCAGCAGCTTGGGTCAGGGACTGGCGGAGACCCAGTACTTC. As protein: CASSLGQGLAETQYF.

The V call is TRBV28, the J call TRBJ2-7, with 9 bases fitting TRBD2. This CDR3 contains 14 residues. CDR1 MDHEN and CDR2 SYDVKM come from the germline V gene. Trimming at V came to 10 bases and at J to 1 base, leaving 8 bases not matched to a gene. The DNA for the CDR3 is TGTGCCATCGCCCGGGGACTAGCTTCCTACGAGCAGTACTTC. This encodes CAIARGLASYEQYF.

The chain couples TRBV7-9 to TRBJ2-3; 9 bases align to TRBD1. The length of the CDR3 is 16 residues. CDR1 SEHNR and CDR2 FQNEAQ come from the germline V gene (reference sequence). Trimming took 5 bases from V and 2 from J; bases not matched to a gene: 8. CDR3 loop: CASSLWGTGPTDTQYF. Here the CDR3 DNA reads TGTGCCAGCAGCCTATGGGGGACAGGGCCCACAGATACGCAGTATTTT.

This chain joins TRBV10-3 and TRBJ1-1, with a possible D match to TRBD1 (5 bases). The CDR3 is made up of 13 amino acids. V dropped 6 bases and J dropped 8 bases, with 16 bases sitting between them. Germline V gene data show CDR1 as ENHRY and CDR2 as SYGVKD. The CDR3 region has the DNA TGTGCCATCAGGACCGGGGCCTGGGCGGAAGCTTTCTTT. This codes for CAIRTGAWAEAFF.

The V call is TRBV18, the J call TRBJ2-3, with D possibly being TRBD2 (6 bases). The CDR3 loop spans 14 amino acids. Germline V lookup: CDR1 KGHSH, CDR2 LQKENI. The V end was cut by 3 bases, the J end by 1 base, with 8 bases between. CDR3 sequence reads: CASSPRRGTDTQYF. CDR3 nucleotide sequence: TGTGCCAGCTCACCCCGGAGGGGCACAGATACGCAGTATTTT.

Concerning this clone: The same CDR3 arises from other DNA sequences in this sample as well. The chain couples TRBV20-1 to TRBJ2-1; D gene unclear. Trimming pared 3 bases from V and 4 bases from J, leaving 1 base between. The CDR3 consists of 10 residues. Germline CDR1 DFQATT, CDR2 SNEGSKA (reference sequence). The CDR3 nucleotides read TGCAGTGCTAGGTACAATGAGCAGTTCTTC. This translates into CSARYNEQFF.

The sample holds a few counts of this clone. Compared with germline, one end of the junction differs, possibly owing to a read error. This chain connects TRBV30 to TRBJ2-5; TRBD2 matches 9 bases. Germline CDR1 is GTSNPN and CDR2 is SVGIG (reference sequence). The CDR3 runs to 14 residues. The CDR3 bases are TGTGCTTGGAGTCGGGGGGGACTAGCAGAGACCCAGTACTTC. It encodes CAWSRGGLAETQYF.

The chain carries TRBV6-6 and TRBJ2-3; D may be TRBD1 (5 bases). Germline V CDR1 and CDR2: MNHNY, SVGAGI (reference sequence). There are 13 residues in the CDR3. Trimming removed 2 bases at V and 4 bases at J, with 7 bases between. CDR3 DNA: TGTGCCAGCAGTTACCAGGGTCCAGATACGCAGTATTTT. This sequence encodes CASSYQGPDTQYF.

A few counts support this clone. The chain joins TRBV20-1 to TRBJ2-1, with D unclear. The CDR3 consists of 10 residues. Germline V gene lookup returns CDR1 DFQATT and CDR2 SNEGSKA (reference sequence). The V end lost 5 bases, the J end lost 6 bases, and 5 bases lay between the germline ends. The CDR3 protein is CSAGGNEQFF. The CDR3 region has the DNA TGCAGTGCTGGCGGCAATGAGCAGTTCTTC.

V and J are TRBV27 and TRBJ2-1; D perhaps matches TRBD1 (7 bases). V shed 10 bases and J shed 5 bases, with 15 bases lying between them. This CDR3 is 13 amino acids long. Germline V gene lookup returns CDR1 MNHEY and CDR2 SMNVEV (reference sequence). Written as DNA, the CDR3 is TGTGCCACCAGGGGGGCAGGCCACAATGAGCAGTTCTTC. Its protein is CATRGAGHNEQFF.

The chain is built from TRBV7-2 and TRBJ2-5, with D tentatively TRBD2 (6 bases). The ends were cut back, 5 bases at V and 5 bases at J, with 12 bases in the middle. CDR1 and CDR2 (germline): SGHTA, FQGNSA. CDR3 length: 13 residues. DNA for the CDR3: TGTGCCAGCAGCACCGGGGAGGTTGAGACCCAGTACTTC. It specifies CASSTGEVETQYF. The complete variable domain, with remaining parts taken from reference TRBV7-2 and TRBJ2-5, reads GAGVSQSPSNKVTEKGKDVELRCDPISGHTALYWYRQSLGQGLEFLIYFQGNSAPDKSGLPSDRFSAERTGGSVSTLTIQRTQQEDSAVYLCASSTGEVETQYFGPGTRLLVL.